This T cell receptor beta chain comes out of a study of OX40 agonist ivuxolimab in advanced cancers. Systemic immunosuppression or autoimmune disease history was grounds to exclude patients. About this clone: Its antigen is unknown.

Findings and limits, study-wide: The study observed clonal expansion of CD4+ and CD8+ blood T cells by week 6 at 0.1 to 3.0 mg/kg. The antigen specificity of the peripheral T cells (those that were expanded) was not determined.

Clones were read by immunoSEQ multiplex PCR, and TCRdb kept only the in-frame ones, dropping some. This sample has around 95,000 clones, with roughly 90% found just once. The source is an adult with an advanced solid tumor such as melanoma, head and neck, liver or kidney cancer. The source material was CD4+ or CD8+ T cells sorted from blood, sampled in a trial of the OX40 agonist ivuxolimab.

In nucleotides, the CDR3 is TGTGCCAGCAGGGGATTGGCTAGCGGGAGAGCCGGGGAGCTGTTTTTT. Translating it yields CASRGLASGRAGELFF. This rearrangement joins TRBV2 to TRBJ2-2, with 10 bases lining up with TRBD2. V lost 6 bases and J lost 6; bases outside the gene matches: 10. The CDR3 covers 16 residues. Germline-derived CDR1 and CDR2 are SNHLY and FYNNEI.